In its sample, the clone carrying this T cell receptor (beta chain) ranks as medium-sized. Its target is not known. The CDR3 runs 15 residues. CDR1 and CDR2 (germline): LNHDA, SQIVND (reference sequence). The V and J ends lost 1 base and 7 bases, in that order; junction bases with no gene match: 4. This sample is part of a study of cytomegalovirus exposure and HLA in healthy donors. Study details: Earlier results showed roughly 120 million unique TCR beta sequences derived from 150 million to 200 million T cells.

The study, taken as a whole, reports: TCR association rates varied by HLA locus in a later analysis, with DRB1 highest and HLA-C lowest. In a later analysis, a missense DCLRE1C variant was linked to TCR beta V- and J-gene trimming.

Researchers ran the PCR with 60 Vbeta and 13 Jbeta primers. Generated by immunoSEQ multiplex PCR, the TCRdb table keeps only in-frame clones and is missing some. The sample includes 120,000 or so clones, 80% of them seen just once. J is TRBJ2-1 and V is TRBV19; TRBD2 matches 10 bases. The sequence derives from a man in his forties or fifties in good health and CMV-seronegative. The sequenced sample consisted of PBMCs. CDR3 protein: CASSIGASGSNEQFF. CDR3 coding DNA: TGTGCCAGTAGTATAGGGGCTAGCGGGAGTAATGAGCAGTTCTTC.